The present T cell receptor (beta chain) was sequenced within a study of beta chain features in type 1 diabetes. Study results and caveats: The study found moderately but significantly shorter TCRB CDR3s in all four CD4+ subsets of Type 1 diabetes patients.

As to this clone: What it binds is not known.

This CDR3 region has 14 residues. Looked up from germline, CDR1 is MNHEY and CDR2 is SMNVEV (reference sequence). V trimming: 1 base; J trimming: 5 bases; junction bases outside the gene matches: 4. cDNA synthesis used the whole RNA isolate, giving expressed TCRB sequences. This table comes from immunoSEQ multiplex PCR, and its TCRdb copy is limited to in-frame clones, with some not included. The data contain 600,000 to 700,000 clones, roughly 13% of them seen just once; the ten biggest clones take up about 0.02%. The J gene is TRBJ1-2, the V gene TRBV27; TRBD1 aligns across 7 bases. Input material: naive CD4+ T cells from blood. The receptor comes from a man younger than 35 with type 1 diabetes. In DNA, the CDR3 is TGTGCCAGCAGTTTATTGGGGGACAGATATGGCTACACCTTC. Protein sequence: CASSLLGDRYGYTF.